Shown below are 10 T cell receptor beta chains from a single sample sequenced in a study of regulatory T cells in long-lasting Graves disease. Time point indicated: persistent/refractory GD, antithyroid drugs over 5 years with positive TRAb. PBMC RNA served as the TCR library source. CDR3-region Arm-PCR and iRepertoire HTBI primers produced the TCR beta libraries. TCRdb re-analysed the multiplex PCR reads in MiXCR, keeping a single row per CDR3 protein. The data show roughly 700,000 distinct CDR3 sequences, 25% to 35% seen once. The material sequenced was peripheral blood mononuclear cells (PBMCs), taken when the disease was refractory, from a patient treated with antithyroid drugs. These receptors were taken from a female donor with Graves disease.

This clonotype was found many times. The chain carries TRBV11-2 and TRBJ2-7; D unclear. In germline, CDR1 is SGHAT, CDR2 FQNNGV. Trimming stripped 0 bases from V and 6 bases from J, with 3 bases between. This CDR3 contains 11 residues. The CDR3 DNA sequence: TGTGCCAGCAGCTTAGATCGCGAGCAGTACTTC. It codes for CASSLDREQYF.

This clonotype appeared a few times. The chain carries TRBV3-1 and TRBJ2-4; D ambiguous. This CDR3 contains 12 residues. V lost 2 bases and J 8 bases, leaving 7 bases between the germline ends. Germline CDR1 and CDR2: LGHDT and YNNKEL (reference sequence). The CDR3 coding sequence is TGTGCCAGCAGCCAAAATGGAGACATTCAGTACTTC. As protein: CASSQNGDIQYF.

This clonotype was seen more than once but under ten times. V is TRBV2 and J is TRBJ1-3; 7 bases fit TRBD1. Trimming cost V 4 bases and J 2 bases; bases outside gene matches: 2. The CDR3 is 14 residues long. Germline CDR1 and CDR2: SNHLY and FYNNEI. CDR3 protein: CASSGGTAGNTIYF. CDR3 DNA: TGTGCCAGCAGTGGAGGGACAGCTGGAAACACCATATATTTT.

V usage is TRBV6-1 and J usage is TRBJ1-2; TRBD1 is a possible D gene (6 bases). V lost 6 bases and J lost 6, with 17 bases in between. The germline V gene encodes CDR1 MNHNS and CDR2 SASEGT. The CDR3 has 14 residues. CDR3 amino acids: CASRESRGHHGYTF. DNA of the CDR3: TGTGCCAGCAGGGAGTCCAGGGGCCACCATGGCTACACCTTC.

The chain couples TRBV20-1 to TRBJ1-5, with a weak D call TRBD1 (5 bases). The CDR3 is 13 residues long. CDR1 and CDR2 from the germline V gene are DFQATT and SNEGSKA (reference sequence). The V gene lost 6 bases and the J gene lost 8 bases, with 17 bases spanning the gap. The CDR3 spells CSARGTRGEPQHF. The CDR3 nucleotides read TGCAGTGCCCGAGGAACCCGGGGGGAGCCCCAGCATTTT.

In this sample, this clonotype turned up a few times. The chain links TRBV19 to TRBJ1-6; tentatively, D is TRBD1 (6 bases). The CDR3 is 16 residues long. The V and J ends lost 4 bases and 4 bases respectively, with 14 bases between them. Germline assignment: CDR1 LNHDA and CDR2 SQIVND (reference sequence). CDR3 sequence (DNA): TGTGCCAGTAGTAGCATCTGGACAGCTTATAATTCACCCCTCCACTTT. It is translated as CASSSIWTAYNSPLHF.

V is TRBV25-1 and J is TRBJ1-2; perhaps TRBD1 as D (5 bases). This CDR3 has 13 amino acids. The V end lost 5 bases, the J end lost 6 bases, and 13 bases lay between the germline ends. The germline V gene encodes CDR1 MGHDK and CDR2 SYGVNS. The CDR3 is CASSRGTNDGYTF. The CDR3 DNA is TGTGCCAGCAGTAGGGGTACTAATGATGGCTACACCTTC.

This clonotype appeared a few times. One end of the junction is discordant with germline, which a read error may explain. The chain is built from TRBV5-1 and TRBJ1-6, with 11 positions matching TRBD1. The length of the CDR3 is 15 residues. Germline V CDR1 and CDR2: SGHRS, YFSETQ. The CDR3 DNA reads TGTGCCAGCAGCCGGGGACAGGGGGTTAATTCACCCCTCCACTTT. Its protein is CASSRGQGVNSPLHF.

The chain couples TRBV6-1 to TRBJ2-6, with D unclear. There are 13 residues in the CDR3. CDR1 and CDR2 (germline): MNHNS, SASEGT. V was clipped by 10 bases and J by 3 bases, with 10 bases between them. The CDR3 is CATQGFGANVLTF. CDR3 sequence (DNA): TGTGCCACGCAAGGGTTTGGGGCCAACGTCCTGACTTTC.

The chain combines TRBV25-1 with TRBJ1-1; no firm D call. Germline CDR1 and CDR2: MGHDK and SYGVNS. Trimming cost V 1 base and J 3 bases, with 12 bases left between them. This CDR3 comprises 15 residues. Here the CDR3 reads CASSESRGLYTEAFF. The CDR3 DNA reads TGTGCCAGCAGTGAATCCCGGGGATTGTACACTGAAGCTTTCTTT.